This paragraph reports one T cell receptor beta chain. Read sequence stops 3 residues before the CDR3 end, and the germline J gene provides the missing end. The V gene's germline CDR1 is SGDLS and CDR2 YYNGEE. V shed 3 bases, J shed 5 bases, and the junction held 5 bases outside the gene matches. The CDR3 extends over 14 amino acids. The data originate from a study of T cells in women clearing cervical HPV infection. Study in general: Controls gave blood once infection was undetectable; cases at lesion identification. HLA type stays a possible confounder, typing being limited.

Average input was about 1,200 ng genomic DNA for immunoSEQ TCR beta CDR3 amplification. Only in-frame clones appear in the TCRdb table, and some are missing; sequencing was by immunoSEQ multiplex PCR. This table lists about 18,000 clones. The sequenced material came from blood buffy coat. The chain uses TRBV9 and TRBJ2-5, with 9 nucleotides matching TRBD1. This receptor was obtained from a woman aged 18-70 years with a cervical HPV16 infection that either progressed to CIN3+ or cleared (not recorded which). The sequenced CDR3 bases are TGTGCCAGCAGCGAGGACAGGGGACGGGAGACC. Its translation is CASSEDRGRET. From start to end, the CDR3 is CASSEDRGRETQYF. Full variable domain (remainder filled in from reference TRBV9 and TRBJ2-5): DSGVTQTPKHLITATGQRVTLRCSPRSGDLSVYWYQQSLDQGLQFLIQYYNGEERAKGNILERFSAQQFPDLHSELNLSSLELGDSALYFCASSEDRGRETQYFGPGTRLLVL.